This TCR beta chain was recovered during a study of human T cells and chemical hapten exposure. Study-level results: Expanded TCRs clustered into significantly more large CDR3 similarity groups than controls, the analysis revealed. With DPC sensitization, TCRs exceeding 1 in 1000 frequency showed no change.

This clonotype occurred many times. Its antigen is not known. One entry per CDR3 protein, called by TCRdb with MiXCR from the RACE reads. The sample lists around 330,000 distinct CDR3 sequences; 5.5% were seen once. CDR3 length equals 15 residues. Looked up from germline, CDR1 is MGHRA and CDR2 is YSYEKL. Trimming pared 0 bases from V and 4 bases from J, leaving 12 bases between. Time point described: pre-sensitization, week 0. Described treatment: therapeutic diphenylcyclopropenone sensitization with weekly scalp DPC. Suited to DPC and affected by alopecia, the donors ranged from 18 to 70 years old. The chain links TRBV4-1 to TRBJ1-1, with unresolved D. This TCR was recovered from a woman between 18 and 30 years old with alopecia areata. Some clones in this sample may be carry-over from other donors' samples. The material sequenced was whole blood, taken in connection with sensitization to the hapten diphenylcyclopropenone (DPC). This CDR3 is CASSQEEGLGTEAFF. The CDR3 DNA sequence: TGCGCCAGCAGCCAAGAGGAGGGTTTGGGCACTGAAGCTTTCTTT.